The rows below give T cell receptor beta chains drawn from one sample of a study of identical twins. TCRdb analysed the 5' RACE reads with MiXCR anew, one entry per CDR3 protein. Of some 500,000 distinct CDR3 sequences in the sample, nearly 10% were seen once. The sample was also reused in another study, on yellow fever vaccine responses in identical twins.

The sample taken for sequencing was PBMCs. The source of these receptors is a woman between 18 and 30 years old in good health. The CDR3 runs from the conserved cysteine through the conserved F or W. A D gene is named only where the DNA matches it firmly. A clone size is listed for some rows: how often the clone was seen (once, few, many), or a class if it is expanded.

d_call: .
v_call: TRBV29-1
j_call: TRBJ2-3
clone_size: many
cdr3_length: 12
cdr3_nt: TGCAGCGTTTCAGGGGGCACAGATACGCAGTATTTT
cdr3_aa: CSVSGGTDTQYF

d_call: .
v_call: TRBV6-5
j_call: TRBJ2-5
clone_size: few
cdr3_length: 15
cdr3_nt: TGTGCCAGCAGTTACTCTGGCAGGGGGGGAGAGACCCAGTACTTC
cdr3_aa: CASSYSGRGGETQYF

d_call: .
v_call: TRBV20-1
j_call: TRBJ2-2
clone_size: few
cdr3_length: 12
cdr3_nt: TGCAGTGCCCAGGGGGGTCCCGGGGAGCTGTTTTTT
cdr3_aa: CSAQGGPGELFF

d_call: TRBD1
v_call: TRBV5-6
j_call: TRBJ1-4
clone_size: many
cdr3_length: 13
cdr3_nt: TGTGCCAGCAGCTTGACAGGGGGTGAAAAACTGTTTTTT
cdr3_aa: CASSLTGGEKLFF

d_call: .
v_call: TRBV21-1
j_call: TRBJ2-6
clone_size: many
cdr3_length: 18
cdr3_nt: TGTGCCAGCAGCAAGGGACCGCCGATACTCTCTGGGGCCAACGTCCTGACTTTC
cdr3_aa: CASSKGPPILSGANVLTF

d_call: .
v_call: TRBV5-5
j_call: TRBJ1-1
clone_size: many
cdr3_length: 15
cdr3_nt: TGTGCCAGCAGCGATTTCAGGGGAGGGAACACTGAAGCTTTCTTT
cdr3_aa: CASSDFRGGNTEAFF

d_call: .
v_call: TRBV5-1
j_call: TRBJ2-2
clone_size: many
cdr3_length: 18
cdr3_nt: TGCGCCAGCAGTCCATCATTGAGGTCTCTTTCAAACACCGGGGAGCTGTTTTTT
cdr3_aa: CASSPSLRSLSNTGELFF

d_call: .
v_call: TRBV10-3
j_call: TRBJ2-4
clone_size: many
cdr3_length: 12
cdr3_nt: TGTGCCATCAGTGGCTCTGGGGACAATCAGTACTTC
cdr3_aa: CAISGSGDNQYF

d_call: TRBD2
v_call: TRBV2
j_call: TRBJ2-7
clone_size: few
cdr3_length: 13
cdr3_nt: TGTGCCAGCATCTCTAGCGGGAGCGGCGAGCAGTACTTC
cdr3_aa: CASISSGSGEQYF

d_call: .
v_call: TRBV5-1
j_call: TRBJ2-5
clone_size: .
cdr3_length: 16
cdr3_nt: TGCGCCAGCAGCGGGGGCCTAGCGGAGCCTCAAGAGACCCAGTACTTC
cdr3_aa: CASSGGLAEPQETQYF

d_call: .
v_call: TRBV12-3/TRBV12-4
j_call: TRBJ2-7
clone_size: many
cdr3_length: 13
cdr3_nt: TGTGCCAGCAGTTTAGGACAGAACTACGAGCAGTACTTC
cdr3_aa: CASSLGQNYEQYF

d_call: .
v_call: TRBV6-5
j_call: TRBJ1-1
clone_size: many
cdr3_length: 15
cdr3_nt: TGTGCCAGCAGTTACTCGGACAGAATGAACACTGAAGCTTTCTTT
cdr3_aa: CASSYSDRMNTEAFF

d_call: .
v_call: TRBV7-9
j_call: TRBJ1-1
clone_size: few
cdr3_length: 13
cdr3_nt: TGTGCCAGCAGCCAATCAAGTACCACTGAAGCTTTCTTT
cdr3_aa: CASSQSSTTEAFF

d_call: .
v_call: TRBV7-9
j_call: TRBJ1-1
clone_size: few
cdr3_length: 15
cdr3_nt: TGTGCCAGCAGCTTAGGGAAGCAGGGGCTTACTGAAGCTTTCTTT
cdr3_aa: CASSLGKQGLTEAFF

d_call: .
v_call: TRBV10-3
j_call: TRBJ2-5
clone_size: few
cdr3_length: 14
cdr3_nt: TGTGCCAGGTTGGACGCCCCTAGCCGAGAGACCCAGTACTTC
cdr3_aa: CARLDAPSRETQYF

d_call: .
v_call: TRBV5-6
j_call: TRBJ2-1
clone_size: many
cdr3_length: 14
cdr3_nt: TGTGCCAGCGGCGACTTGGCTCCTGACAATGAGCAGTTCTTC
cdr3_aa: CASGDLAPDNEQFF

d_call: .
v_call: TRBV4-1
j_call: TRBJ2-2
clone_size: few
cdr3_length: 16
cdr3_nt: TGCGCCAGCAGCCAAGATGACGGGTTGAACACCGGGGAGCTGTTTTTT
cdr3_aa: CASSQDDGLNTGELFF